This TCR beta chain comes out of a study of prognosis after radiotherapy for stage I lung cancer. Turning to the study itself: Recruitment took place in Nanjing, China, where patients with stage I non-small cell lung cancer were enrolled between early 2018 and January 2019.

This clonotype has at least ten counts. Germline V gene sequence: CDR1 LGHDT, CDR2 YNNKEL (reference sequence). This CDR3 region has 14 residues. The V end was cut by 1 base, the J end by 8 bases, with 12 bases between. Template was genomic DNA; TCR beta CDR3 amplified in two multiplex PCR rounds. Used in first-round PCR were primers specific to each TRBV and TRBJ gene. TCRdb used MiXCR to reprocess the multiplex PCR reads, holding one entry per CDR3 protein. Seen here are about 14,000 distinct CDR3 sequences, approximately 31% observed once, and the top ten hold 25% to 30%. This chain joins TRBV3-1 and TRBJ2-1; tentative D call: TRBD2 (6 bases). This specimen was PBMCs, taken before or after stereotactic body radiation therapy (not recorded which). This receptor was obtained from a donor over 45 with non-small cell lung cancer. The DNA of the CDR3 is TGTGCCAGCAGCCAAGCGGGAGCGCTAGATGAGCAGTTCTTC. Amino acid sequence: CASSQAGALDEQFF.